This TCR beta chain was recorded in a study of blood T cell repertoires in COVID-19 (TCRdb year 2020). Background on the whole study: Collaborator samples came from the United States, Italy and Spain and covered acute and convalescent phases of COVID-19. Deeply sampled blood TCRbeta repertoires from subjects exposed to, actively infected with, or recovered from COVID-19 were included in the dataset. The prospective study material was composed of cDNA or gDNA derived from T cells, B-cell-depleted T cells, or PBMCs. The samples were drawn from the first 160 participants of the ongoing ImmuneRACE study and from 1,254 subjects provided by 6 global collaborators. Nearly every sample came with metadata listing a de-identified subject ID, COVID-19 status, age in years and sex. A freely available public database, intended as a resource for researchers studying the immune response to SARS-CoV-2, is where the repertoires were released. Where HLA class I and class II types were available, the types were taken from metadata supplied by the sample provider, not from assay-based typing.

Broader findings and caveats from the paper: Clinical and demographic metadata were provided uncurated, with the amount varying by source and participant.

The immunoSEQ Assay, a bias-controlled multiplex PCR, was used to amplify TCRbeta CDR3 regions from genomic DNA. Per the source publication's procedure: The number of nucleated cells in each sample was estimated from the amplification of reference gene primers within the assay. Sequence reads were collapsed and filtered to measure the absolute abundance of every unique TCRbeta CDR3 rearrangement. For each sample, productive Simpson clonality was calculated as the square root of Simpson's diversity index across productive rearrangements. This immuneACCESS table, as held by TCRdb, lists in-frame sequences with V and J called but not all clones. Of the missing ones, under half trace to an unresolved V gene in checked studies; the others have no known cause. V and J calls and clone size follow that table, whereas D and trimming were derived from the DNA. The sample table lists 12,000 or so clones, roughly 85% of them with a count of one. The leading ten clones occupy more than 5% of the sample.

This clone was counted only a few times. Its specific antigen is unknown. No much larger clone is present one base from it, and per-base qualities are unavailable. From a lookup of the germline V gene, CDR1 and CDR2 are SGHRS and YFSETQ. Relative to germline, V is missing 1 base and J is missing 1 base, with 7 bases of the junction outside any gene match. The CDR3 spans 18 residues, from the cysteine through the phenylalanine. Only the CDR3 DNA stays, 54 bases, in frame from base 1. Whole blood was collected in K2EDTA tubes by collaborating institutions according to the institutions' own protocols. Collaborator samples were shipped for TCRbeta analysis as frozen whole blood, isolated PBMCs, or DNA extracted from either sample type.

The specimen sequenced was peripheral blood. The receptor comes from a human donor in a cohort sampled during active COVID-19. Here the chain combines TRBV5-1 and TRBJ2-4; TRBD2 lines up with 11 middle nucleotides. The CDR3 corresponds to CASSLLASGRTAKNIQYF. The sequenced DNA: TGCGCCAGCAGCTTGTTGGCTAGCGGGAGGACGGCCAAAAACATTCAGTACTTC.